These 31 T cell receptor beta chains originate from one sample sequenced in a study of T cell responses to AZD1222 COVID-19 vaccine. Some clones are missing from TCRdb's copy, which holds only in-frame ones; the method was immunoSEQ multiplex PCR. Among about 160,000 clones listed, roughly nine tenths were seen once. The sample consisted of peripheral blood, taken on day 0 of MenACWY control vaccination. The receptors derive from an adult in good health.

The genes are TRBV5-1 and TRBJ2-7; D may be TRBD1 or TRBD2 (5 bases each). The CDR3 runs 15 residues. V dropped 2 bases and J dropped 2 bases, with 14 bases sitting between them. Germline V gene data show CDR1 as SGHRS and CDR2 as YFSETQ. The CDR3 DNA follows: TGCGCCAGCAGCTTAGAGGGGCAACCCACCTACGAGCAGTACTTC. It encodes CASSLEGQPTYEQYF. The full variable domain, with the rest looked up from reference TRBV5-1 and TRBJ2-7, is KAGVTQTPRYLIKTRGQQVTLSCSPISGHRSVSWYQQTPGQGLQFLFEYFSETQRNKGNFPGRFSGRQFSNSRSEMNVSTLELGDSALYLCASSLEGQPTYEQYFGPGTRLTVT.

This sequence joins TRBV6-5 and TRBJ1-4; D gene ambiguous. Trimming cost V 6 bases and J 5 bases, with 16 bases left between them. Per germline, CDR1 MNHEY and CDR2 SVGAGI. The CDR3 is 15 amino acids. The CDR3 nucleotides are TGTGCCAGCAGGCCCCACTCAGGTTCAAATGAAAAACTGTTTTTT. Translating it yields CASRPHSGSNEKLFF.

This clone was seen only a few times. The V call is TRBV5-1, the J call TRBJ2-1; TRBD1 aligns across 11 bases. The CDR3 covers 15 residues. In germline, CDR1 is SGHRS, CDR2 YFSETQ. V lost 2 bases to trimming and J lost 8 bases; unmatched junction nucleotides: 6. For the CDR3, the DNA is TGCGCCAGCAGCTTACGGACAGGGGGCACCCATGAGCAGTTCTTC. Translation: CASSLRTGGTHEQFF. Together with reference TRBV5-1 and TRBJ2-1, the CDR3 gives the full variable domain: KAGVTQTPRYLIKTRGQQVTLSCSPISGHRSVSWYQQTPGQGLQFLFEYFSETQRNKGNFPGRFSGRQFSNSRSEMNVSTLELGDSALYLCASSLRTGGTHEQFFGPGTRLTVL.

The chain uses TRBV3-1 (or the pseudogene TRBV3-2) and TRBJ1-3; tentatively, D is TRBD1 (6 bases). The CDR3 is made up of 17 amino acids. V lost 1 base and J lost 0, with 13 bases in between. The germline CDR1 and CDR2 sequences are LGHDT and YNNKEL (reference sequence). The CDR3 is CASSQAWQGTSGNTIYF. Here the CDR3 DNA reads TGTGCCAGCAGCCAAGCTTGGCAGGGGACCTCTGGAAACACCATATATTTT.

This clone was counted once. Compared with germline, one end of the junction differs, possibly owing to a read error. This sequence joins TRBV10-3 and TRBJ2-7, with D possibly being TRBD2 (5 bases). Germline values: CDR1 ENHRY, CDR2 SYGVKD. This CDR3 spans 14 amino acids. The CDR3 DNA sequence: TGTGCCATCAATGAGGGCCCGCGCGGTTACGAGCAGTACTTC. As protein: CAINEGPRGYEQYF.

The chain uses TRBV25-1 and TRBJ2-1; 7 bases agree with TRBD1. The germline V gene has CDR1 MGHDK and CDR2 SYGVNS. The CDR3 runs 14 residues. J gave up 5 bases and V 6 bases, and 7 bases lay outside the gene matches. The CDR3 here is CASRETGLNNEQFF. CDR3 DNA: TGTGCCAGCAGGGAGACAGGGCTTAACAATGAGCAGTTCTTC. Combining the CDR3 with reference TRBV25-1 and TRBJ2-1 gives the whole variable domain EADIYQTPRYLVIGTGKKITLECSQTMGHDKMYWYQQDPGMELHLIHYSYGVNSTEKGDLSSESTVSRIRTEHFPLTLESARPSHTSQYLCASRETGLNNEQFFGPGTRLTVL.

The chain employs TRBV27 and TRBJ2-3; TRBD2 matches 13 bases. The CDR3 is 21 residues long. V gave up 6 bases and J gave up 1 base; unmatched junction bases: 19. Germline V lookup: CDR1 MNHEY, CDR2 SMNVEV (reference sequence). CDR3 residues: CASRIRRGTSGRGLGTDTQYF. The CDR3, as DNA: TGTGCCAGCAGAATTCGCCGAGGAACTAGCGGGAGGGGATTGGGCACAGATACGCAGTATTTT.

The CDR3 spells CASSIGGRAGGYTF. The CDR3 DNA follows: TGTGCCAGTAGTATAGGGGGCAGGGCCGGTGGCTACACCTTC. V usage is TRBV19 and J usage is TRBJ1-2, with a possible D match to TRBD1 (5 bases). The CDR3 has 14 amino acids. The V and J ends lost 1 base and 7 bases respectively, with 13 bases between them. CDR1 and CDR2 from the germline V gene are LNHDA and SQIVND (reference sequence). The whole variable domain, remainder taken from reference TRBV19 and TRBJ1-2, is DGGITQSPKYLFRKEGQNVTLSCEQNLNHDAMYWYRQDPGQGLRLIYYSQIVNDFQKGDIAEGYSVSREKKESFPLTVTSAQKNPTAFYLCASSIGGRAGGYTFGSGTRLTVV.

The chain recombines TRBV6-5 with TRBJ2-7, with D possibly being TRBD1 (5 bases). Germline CDR1 reads MNHEY; CDR2 reads SVGAGI. The CDR3 extends over 13 amino acids. Trimming shortened V by 7 bases and J by 2 bases, and 12 bases separated the two germline ends. The CDR3: CASMGPIAYEQYF. CDR3 coding DNA: TGTGCCAGCATGGGGCCGATTGCCTACGAGCAGTACTTC.

This chain uses TRBV7-9 with TRBJ2-1, with D tentatively TRBD2 (7 bases). Germline lookup yields CDR1 SEHNR and CDR2 FQNEAQ (reference sequence). With 6 bases removed from V and 10 bases from J, the gap between germline ends came to 19 bases. The CDR3 is 14 residues long. For the CDR3, the DNA is TGTGCCAGCAGTGCTTCAGGGGTAGCGGGCGAGCAGTTCTTC. This gives the protein CASSASGVAGEQFF.

The chain has TRBV19 and TRBJ2-7; 7 bases are a match to TRBD1. Germline V gene lookup returns CDR1 LNHDA and CDR2 SQIVND (reference sequence). V was clipped by 5 bases and J by 2 bases; unmatched bases: 6. The CDR3 spans 14 residues. The CDR3 sequence: CASSSRQGTYEQYF. The CDR3 DNA reads TGTGCCAGTAGTTCCCGACAGGGCACCTACGAGCAGTACTTC.

This chain links TRBV5-1 with TRBJ2-1, with D unresolved. The germline V gene has CDR1 SGHRS and CDR2 YFSETQ. The V end lost 0 bases, the J end lost 8 bases, and 12 bases lay between the germline ends. CDR3 size: 14 residues. The CDR3 nucleotides are TGCGCCAGCAGCTTGGACCGAGTAGCAGATGAGCAGTTCTTC. Translation gives CASSLDRVADEQFF.

This chain connects TRBV5-4 to TRBJ2-1; D uncertain. Germline CDR1 is SGHNT and CDR2 is YYREEE (reference sequence). V lost 4 bases and J lost 4, with 12 bases in between. This CDR3 has 14 residues. The CDR3 region is CASSTQAIYNEQFF. The CDR3 DNA reads as TGTGCCAGCAGCACCCAGGCGATTTACAATGAGCAGTTCTTC.

This chain links TRBV18 with TRBJ1-1; maybe TRBD1 (6 bases). Germline CDR1 and CDR2: KGHSH and LQKENI. The CDR3 consists of 15 residues. V shed 3 bases and J shed 3 bases, with 14 bases lying between them. The CDR3 sequence is CASSPNEQGYTEAFF. In DNA, the CDR3 is TGTGCCAGCTCACCTAACGAGCAGGGGTACACTGAAGCTTTCTTT.

The rearrangement links TRBV18 to TRBJ1-2, with D possibly being TRBD1 (5 bases). The CDR3 has 14 amino acids. CDR1 is KGHSH and CDR2 is LQKENI in the germline V gene. Trimming shortened V by 6 bases and J by 2 bases, and 13 bases separated the two germline ends. The CDR3 nucleotides read TGTGCCAGCTCTCCCGACAGCACAAACTATGGCTACACCTTC. Encoded protein: CASSPDSTNYGYTF.

V gene TRBV21-1 combines with J gene TRBJ2-3. TRBV21-1 is flagged as a pseudogene. The CDR3 runs to 18 residues. The CDR3 nucleotides are TGTGCCAGCAGCAAAGGACGGACCACAGACTCTAGCACAGATACGCAGTATTTT. Translating gives CASSKGRTTDSSTDTQYF.

The chain uses TRBV28 and TRBJ1-3; no clear D gene. CDR1 is MDHEN, CDR2 SYDVKM, per germline. Trimming pared 6 bases from V and 3 bases from J, leaving 15 bases between. This CDR3 region has 15 residues. In DNA form, the CDR3 reads TGTGCCAGCAGCTCCGGAATGGCTCGTGGAAACACCATATATTTT. Residues: CASSSGMARGNTIYF.

V usage is TRBV28 and J usage is TRBJ1-5, with TRBD1 matching 7 bases. Germline V lookup: CDR1 MDHEN, CDR2 SYDVKM. The CDR3 length is 18 residues. The J segment lost 1 base and the V segment lost 4 bases, leaving 13 bases of the junction unmatched. CDR3 DNA sequence: TGTGCCAGCAGTTCAGGGGGATCGGGCCTAGGGAGCAATCAGCCCCAGCATTTT. This codes for CASSSGGSGLGSNQPQHF.

The rearrangement joins TRBV30 to TRBJ2-7; TRBD1 matches 9 bases. V shed 6 bases, J shed 2 bases, and the junction held 5 bases outside the gene matches. The CDR3 is 13 residues long. Germline-derived CDR1 and CDR2 are GTSNPN and SVGIG (reference sequence). The CDR3 region is CACPGQGPYEQYF. The CDR3 nucleotides read TGTGCCTGTCCGGGACAGGGCCCCTACGAGCAGTACTTC.

The chain is built from TRBV24-1 and TRBJ2-5, with TRBD1 as a possible D gene (6 bases). The CDR3 length is 14 residues. Germline CDR1 is KGHDR and CDR2 is SFDVKD. Deletions cut 2 bases from V and 4 bases from J, with 10 bases between. The CDR3 nucleotides read TGTGCCACCAGTGATTGGGCCAGGGGAGAGACCCAGTACTTC. As protein: CATSDWARGETQYF.

This rearrangement joins TRBV23-1 to TRBJ2-7, with 7 bases that match TRBD2. TRBV23-1 is labeled an ORF, and its function is uncertain. This CDR3 is built from 14 residues. The J segment lost 1 base and the V segment lost 8 bases, leaving 8 bases of the junction unmatched. The CDR3 region is CASRSGGKSYEQYF. The DNA for the CDR3 is TGCGCCAGCCGGTCGGGGGGAAAATCCTACGAGCAGTACTTC.

V gene TRBV5-6 combines with J gene TRBJ2-7; TRBD2 matches 9 bases. The CDR3 sequence is 13 residues long. Trimming took 2 bases from V and 6 from J; bases not matched to a gene: 3. CDR1 is SGHDT, CDR2 YYEEEE, per germline. CDR3 in DNA: TGTGCCAGCAGCTTCCGCGGGAGGGGCGAGCAGTACTTC. Amino acid sequence: CASSFRGRGEQYF. The entire variable domain, with the rest obtained from reference TRBV5-6 and TRBJ2-7, is as follows: DAGVTQSPTHLIKTRGQQVTLRCSPKSGHDTVSWYQQALGQGPQFIFQYYEEEERQRGNFPDRFSGHQFPNYSSELNVNALLLGDSALYLCASSFRGRGEQYFGPGTRLTVT.

V is TRBV7-6 and J is TRBJ2-5; TRBD2 agrees at 7 bases. Germline trimming cut 2 bases from V and 9 bases from J; bases unmatched to any gene: 12. The CDR3 is made up of 15 amino acids. CDR1 and CDR2 (germline): SGHVS, FNYEAQ. In nucleotides, the CDR3 is TGTGCCAGCAGCTTATATCTGGGGGAGGGCCAGCCCCAGTACTTC. Protein sequence: CASSLYLGEGQPQYF. Full variable domain (remainder filled in from reference TRBV7-6 and TRBJ2-5): GAGVSQSPRYKVTKRGQDVALRCDPISGHVSLYWYRQALGQGPEFLTYFNYEAQQDKSGLPNDRFSAERPEGSISTLTIQRTEQRDSAMYRCASSLYLGEGQPQYFGPGTRLLVL.

V gene TRBV7-8 combines with J gene TRBJ1-2; D not resolved. Germline assignment: CDR1 SGHVS and CDR2 FQNEAQ. Trimming cost V 5 bases and J 5 bases, with 18 bases left between them. The CDR3 sequence is 15 residues long. The CDR3 bases are TGTGCCAGCAGCCCTATGGGTGAACAGCTATATGGCTACACCTTC. This encodes CASSPMGEQLYGYTF.

V is TRBV29-1 and J is TRBJ2-7; D tentatively reads TRBD1 or TRBD2 (6 bases each). The CDR3 is made up of 14 amino acids. CDR1 SQVTM and CDR2 ANQGSEA come from the germline V gene. The germline V and J ends were trimmed by 2 bases and 6 bases, with 17 bases remaining between them. The CDR3 reads CSVEQGGQFSEQYF. The CDR3 DNA reads TGCAGCGTTGAACAGGGAGGACAGTTTTCCGAGCAGTACTTC.

The rearrangement links TRBV4-2 to TRBJ1-2; no clear D gene. V was clipped by 0 bases and J by 3 bases, with 17 bases between them. Germline CDR1 LGHNA, CDR2 YNFKEQ. CDR3 length: 17 amino acids. For the CDR3, the DNA is TGTGCCAGCAGCCAAGACCCAAGTTCTAGGTCAGACTATGGCTACACCTTC. The encoded protein is CASSQDPSSRSDYGYTF.

V usage is TRBV2 and J usage is TRBJ2-7, with no clear D. Germline V gives CDR1 SNHLY, CDR2 FYNNEI. The CDR3 sequence is 11 residues long. Trimming left V 4 bases short and J 8 bases short, with 9 bases between. In DNA form, the CDR3 reads TGTGCCAGCAGTGTAACCCTACAGCAGTACTTC. Translation: CASSVTLQQYF.

The chain has TRBV5-6 and TRBJ2-1; possible D gene TRBD2, 6 bases. V gave up 2 bases and J gave up 4 bases, with 13 bases separating them. Germline V gives CDR1 SGHDT, CDR2 YYEEEE. CDR3 length: 15 residues. CDR3 nucleotides: TGTGCCAGCAGCTTATCGGCGGGATGGTACAATGAGCAGTTCTTC. Translation: CASSLSAGWYNEQFF. The full variable domain, in which reference TRBV5-6 and TRBJ2-1 provide the parts outside the CDR3, is DAGVTQSPTHLIKTRGQQVTLRCSPKSGHDTVSWYQQALGQGPQFIFQYYEEEERQRGNFPDRFSGHQFPNYSSELNVNALLLGDSALYLCASSLSAGWYNEQFFGPGTRLTVL.

This chain joins TRBV13 and TRBJ2-7; D remains unclear. The CDR3 runs to 14 residues. Germline CDR1 reads PRHDT; CDR2 reads FYEKMQ (reference sequence). Trimming pared 1 base from V and 3 bases from J, leaving 10 bases between. CDR3 in amino acids: CASSLVGLVYEQYF. CDR3 bases: TGTGCCAGCAGCTTAGTAGGGTTGGTCTACGAGCAGTACTTC.

This clone has a single count. This sequence joins TRBV19 and TRBJ1-1; D may be TRBD1 (6 bases). Germline assignment: CDR1 LNHDA and CDR2 SQIVND (reference sequence). The V and J ends lost 5 bases and 7 bases respectively, with 11 bases between them. This CDR3 is built from 12 residues. Here the CDR3 reads CASSGGQIEAFF. The DNA of the CDR3 is TGTGCCAGTAGTGGTGGACAGATTGAAGCTTTCTTT.

The V call is TRBV6-2 or TRBV6-3, the J call TRBJ2-7; 7 positions agree with TRBD1. Germline CDR1 MNHEY, CDR2 SVGEGT. The trim removed 2 bases at V and 7 bases at J, leaving 17 bases unmatched. The CDR3 runs to 17 residues. The chain's CDR3 is CASSYGSRGTAVREQYF. Here the CDR3 DNA reads TGTGCCAGCAGTTACGGCTCTCGTGGGACAGCCGTCAGGGAGCAGTACTTC.